This TCR beta chain was recovered during a study of T cells after yellow fever vaccination (dated by TCRdb to about 2019). Notes on the research overall: Libraries from fractions with low cell numbers were prepared with the SMART-Seq v4 Ultra Low Input RNA kit. Bulk TCR alpha and beta repertoires were sequenced longitudinally to track T-cell clones before and after primary and booster YFV17D yellow fever vaccination. Blood samples were taken at several timepoints before and after primary and secondary immunization, and bulk PBMC replicates and cell subsets were isolated. Two healthy male donors, one aged 18 to 30 and one aged 30 to 40 years, made up the cohort. Broad study findings and their caveats: Computational filtering was needed because FACS-sorted repertoires could contain abundant contaminating clonotypes from the bulk population. After the booster, most clones that had expanded after primary vaccination were detected again (around 95% of CD4 and roughly 86% of CD8), suggesting broad maintenance of memory. A small share of clonotypes occurred in both CD4 and CD8 compartments, likely arising from convergent recombination. Compared with the primary T-cell response, the secondary T-cell response was faster but weaker, reaching its peak on day 5 rather than on day 15. The study included only two donors, which limits how far the findings can be generalized.

As to this clonotype: It lacks a known antigen. Base qualities are not provided; no much larger clone lies one nucleotide away.

The listed sequencing device is Illumina NovaSeq 6000. TCR cDNA was synthesized by 5'RACE template switching, through which a universal primer site and unique molecular identifiers were introduced. Priming of cDNA synthesis was performed from both the TCR alpha and TCR beta constant segments. Library amplification involved two PCR steps, and the second step added sample barcodes and sequencing adapters. Sequencing of the libraries was done on either Illumina HiSeq 2500 (2x100 bp) or NovaSeq (2x150 bp). In the paper's pipeline: Demultiplexing of reads and collapsing into UMI consensus sequences were performed with MIGEC, and V(D)J alignment was carried out with MiXCR. Clonotypes responding to the vaccine were identified with edgeR on replicate PBMC samples, with the criteria of FDR below 0.01 and a log2 fold change above 5 up to day 15. Each bulk clonotype received a CD4 or CD8 identity based on whether the sequenced CD4 or CD8 repertoire contained that clonotype at higher abundance. The public reads were run again by TCRdb, first through fastp at Q25 and then through MiXCR, and only productive beta chains were kept. CDR3 protein duplicates are merged, each entry listing the most common genes and DNA. TCRdb, not the original authors, processed these V and J calls. The sample includes around 260,000 distinct CDR3 sequences, with over 4.5% observed a single time. Roughly 3% of the sample lies in the top ten.

The germline V gene yields SGHRS for CDR1 and YFSETQ for CDR2. V is cut back by 0 bases and J by 4 bases, with 5 bases in the junction unmatched. The CDR3, from cysteine to phenylalanine, totals 15 residues. Only the CDR3 part of the read is kept: 45 bases, read in frame from the first base. According to the study, the label for this sample's treatment or condition signals: live attenuated yellow fever vaccine strain. PBMCs were isolated from peripheral blood using a standard Ficoll-Paque protocol. CD4 and CD8 T-cell fractions were isolated with Dynabeads CD4 and CD8 positive selection kits. TriZol was used to extract RNA from bulk PBMCs, CD4 and CD8 fractions, and dextramer-positive and dextramer-negative fractions.

This clonotype was sampled from a man in his late teens or twenties who received the YFV17D yellow fever vaccine. The V and J segments used are TRBV5-1 and TRBJ2-3, and TRBD2 matches 7 of the central bases. The specimen comprised CD4+ T cells sorted from PBMCs, sampled on the day of the yellow fever booster vaccination. The nucleotide sequence reads as follows: TGCGCCAGCAGCTTGGGAGGACTAGTCGCAGATACGCAGTATTTT. Its protein is CASSLGGLVADTQYF.